A single sample is the source of the 19 T cell receptor beta chains below, sequenced in a study of tissue T cells after allogeneic stem cell transplantation. The table came from immunoSEQ multiplex PCR; TCRdb's copy has only in-frame clones and leaves some out. The repertoire has roughly 30,000 clones, about 85% of them found once; the top ten carry approximately 3.5%. Sequenced here: blood, sampled before transplantation. The receptors come from a woman between 18 and 55 years old who later had graft-versus-host disease after an allogeneic stem cell transplant.

The CDR3 sequence: CASSVDRGTQGQFF. CDR3 nucleotides: TGTGCCAGCAGCGTAGACCGGGGGACACAGGGGCAGTTCTTC. The chain employs TRBV9 and TRBJ2-1; possibly TRBD1 or TRBD2 for D (6 bases each). Germline V gene data show CDR1 as SGDLS and CDR2 as YYNGEE. CDR3 length: 14 amino acids. V lost 0 bases, J lost 12 bases, and 16 bases lay in between.

The CDR3 nucleotides read TGTGCCAGTAGTATCGGGGGAGATAGGGACACTGAAGCTTTCTTT. It specifies CASSIGGDRDTEAFF. The rearrangement joins TRBV19 to TRBJ1-1, with D possibly matching TRBD1 (5 bases). The CDR3 consists of 15 residues. Germline CDR1 reads LNHDA; CDR2 reads SQIVND (reference sequence). Trimming removed 3 bases at V and 3 bases at J, with 14 bases between.

The genes are TRBV11-3 and TRBJ2-3; D not certain. The germline gives CDR1 SGHNT, CDR2 YENEEA. Trimming removed 5 bases at V and 3 bases at J, with 6 bases between. This CDR3 region has 12 residues. CDR3 amino acids: CASSRGTDTQYF. CDR3 nucleotide sequence: TGTGCCAGCAGCCGTGGGACAGATACGCAGTATTTT.

This clone was observed a single time. V and J are TRBV5-1 and TRBJ2-1, with 7 bases fitting TRBD2. V was pared by 1 base and J by 7 bases, with 8 bases of the junction left unmatched. Germline CDR1 is SGHRS and CDR2 is YFSETQ. The CDR3 is 15 amino acids. The CDR3 nucleotides are TGCGCCAGCAGCTTGCTCCCGCGGGAGCGGAATGAGCAGTTCTTC. Its translation: CASSLLPRERNEQFF.

V gene TRBV5-1 combines with J gene TRBJ1-1; D is uncertain. Trimming removed 5 bases at V and 3 bases at J, with 11 bases between. There are 13 residues in the CDR3. Germline V lookup: CDR1 SGHRS, CDR2 YFSETQ. CDR3 sequence (DNA): TGCGCCAGCAGGGACCCTCACGACACTGAAGCTTTCTTT. Its protein is CASRDPHDTEAFF.

The chain's CDR3 is CASSLGGVEAFF. The CDR3 coding sequence is TGTGCCAGCAGTCTGGGGGGAGTTGAAGCTTTCTTT. The chain joins TRBV27 to TRBJ1-1; tentatively, D is TRBD1 (5 bases). Per the germline V gene, CDR1 is MNHEY and CDR2 is SMNVEV (reference sequence). The CDR3 is 12 amino acids. Trimming pared 5 bases from V and 7 bases from J, leaving 11 bases between.

The CDR3 spells CASSYGGLAAYNEQFF. DNA of the CDR3: TGTGCCAGCAGTTACGGGGGACTAGCGGCCTACAATGAGCAGTTCTTC. This sequence joins TRBV6-6 and TRBJ2-1; 11 bases map to TRBD2. CDR1 and CDR2 from the germline V gene are MNHNY and SVGAGI (reference sequence). After removal of 2 bases from V and 2 bases from J, the junction contained 2 bases not matched to a gene. The CDR3 length is 16 residues.

The chain combines TRBV11-2 with TRBJ1-2; D is perhaps TRBD1 (5 bases). The CDR3 has 18 amino acids. The germline V gene encodes CDR1 SGHAT and CDR2 FQNNGV. V was shortened by 2 bases and J by 5 bases, with 24 bases between the two germline ends. This CDR3 reads CASSLYRVDSYAVYGYTF. The DNA for the CDR3 is TGTGCCAGCAGCTTATATCGGGTCGACAGCTATGCAGTATATGGCTACACCTTC.

This clone counts as medium-sized (0.01 to 0.1%). The rearrangement uses TRBV10-1 and TRBJ1-4; 7 bases agree with TRBD1. The germline CDR1 and CDR2 sequences are WNHNN and SYGVQD (reference sequence). The V gene end was trimmed by 3 bases and the J gene end by 7 bases; junction bases not matched to a gene: 2. This CDR3 spans 13 amino acids. The CDR3 loop reads CASSEGGREKLFF. For the CDR3, the DNA is TGCGCCAGCAGTGAAGGGGGCCGTGAAAAACTGTTTTTT.

The chain uses TRBV19 and TRBJ2-7; the match to TRBD2 covers 7 bases. This CDR3 has 13 amino acids. The V gene end was trimmed by 10 bases and the J gene end by 5 bases; junction bases not matched to a gene: 11. The germline V gene has CDR1 LNHDA and CDR2 SQIVND (reference sequence). The CDR3 region is CATSGWDFDEQYF. In DNA form, the CDR3 reads TGTGCCACTAGCGGATGGGACTTCGACGAGCAGTACTTC.

V is TRBV3-1 (or the pseudogene TRBV3-2) and J is TRBJ2-1; TRBD2 matches 8 bases. Germline-derived CDR1 and CDR2 are LGHDT and YNNKEL (reference sequence). This CDR3 has 19 residues. V lost 1 base to trimming and J lost 1 base; unmatched junction nucleotides: 12. CDR3 amino acids: CASSQVGGAGVLSYNEQFF. For the CDR3, the DNA is TGTGCCAGCAGCCAAGTCGGGGGAGCGGGAGTTCTTTCCTACAATGAGCAGTTCTTC.

The CDR3 nucleotides read TGTGCTAGTGGTTTGGAGGGGAACACTGAAGCTTTCTTT. Its translation: CASGLEGNTEAFF. The V call is TRBV12-5, the J call TRBJ1-1, with D uncertain. The V gene's germline CDR1 is LGHNT and CDR2 FRNRAP. This CDR3 comprises 13 residues. V dropped 1 base and J dropped 1 base, with 4 bases sitting between them.

This clone has just one count. The genes are TRBV24-1 and TRBJ2-1; 9 nucleotides align to TRBD2. The junction had 16 bases not matched to a gene; V was cut back by 4 bases and J by 7 bases. This CDR3 has 18 residues. CDR1 is KGHDR, CDR2 SFDVKD, per germline. In DNA, the CDR3 is TGTGCCACCAGTGACCGTCGGGCTAGCGGGAAACACTTGAATGAGCAGTTCTTC. Amino acids: CATSDRRASGKHLNEQFF.

The chain is built from TRBV6-6 and TRBJ1-1; the D is unclear. The length of the CDR3 is 14 residues. Germline-derived CDR1 and CDR2 are MNHNY and SVGAGI (reference sequence). The V end was cut by 0 bases, the J end by 1 base, with 6 bases between. The CDR3 coding sequence is TGTGCCAGCAGTTACTCGTCCAGGAACACTGAAGCTTTCTTT. It encodes CASSYSSRNTEAFF.

The V gene is TRBV6-1, the J gene TRBJ2-3; D is perhaps TRBD1 or TRBD2 (7 bases each). Germline lookup yields CDR1 MNHNS and CDR2 SASEGT. The length of the CDR3 is 15 residues. Trimming removed 7 bases from V and 4 bases from J, with 18 bases in between. CDR3 coding DNA: TGTGCCAGCACAGGCAGGGGGGGAGTCCCAGATACGCAGTATTTT. Protein product: CASTGRGGVPDTQYF.

The gene calls are TRBV5-3 and TRBJ2-7; 7 bases align to TRBD2. TRBV5-3 has ORF status, its function being uncertain. The CDR3 sequence is 12 residues long. CDR3 region: CALGGGTYEQYF. The CDR3 DNA is TGTGCGCTGGGCGGGGGAACCTACGAGCAGTACTTC.

The J gene is TRBJ2-1, the V gene TRBV5-5; D possibly uses TRBD1 or TRBD2 (7 bases each). The germline V and J ends were trimmed by 4 bases and 0 bases, with 17 bases remaining between them. From germline, CDR1 is SGHKS and CDR2 YYEKEE (reference sequence). CDR3 size: 17 residues. The CDR3: CASSAYTGEGSYNEQFF. For the CDR3, the DNA is TGTGCCAGCAGCGCGTATACAGGGGAGGGCTCCTACAATGAGCAGTTCTTC.

This clone was detected a few times. The chain carries TRBV7-9 and TRBJ2-3; D perhaps matches TRBD1 (5 bases). The V and J ends lost 6 bases and 6 bases respectively, with 13 bases between them. This CDR3 contains 13 residues. In germline, CDR1 is SEHNR, CDR2 FQNEAQ (reference sequence). As DNA, the CDR3 is TGTGCCAGCAGTCAGGACACAAGGGATACGCAGTATTTT. Translating it yields CASSQDTRDTQYF.

This clone was recorded once. The chain links TRBV19 to TRBJ1-1; a possible D gene is TRBD1 (6 bases). V lost 5 bases and J 5 bases, leaving 18 bases between the germline ends. Per the germline V gene, CDR1 is LNHDA and CDR2 is SQIVND (reference sequence). The CDR3 runs 15 residues. The CDR3 sequence is CASSPSRGPGTEAFF. CDR3 nucleotides: TGTGCCAGTAGTCCCAGCCGGGGGCCTGGGACTGAAGCTTTCTTT.